Listed here are 32 T cell receptor beta chains from one sample, sequenced in a study of blood T cell repertoires in COVID-19. Sequencing was performed with immunoSEQ multiplex PCR; in TCRdb, only in-frame clones are kept and a portion is missing. The profile covers under 300,000 clones, with about four fifths appearing a single time and about 3.2% taken by the ten largest. Sample: peripheral blood. These receptors were taken from a young woman with acute or convalescent COVID-19.

The chain carries TRBV10-3 and TRBJ2-1; tentatively, D is TRBD2 (6 bases). The germline V gene encodes CDR1 ENHRY and CDR2 SYGVKD. V gave up 6 bases and J gave up 5 bases, with 20 bases separating them. The CDR3 has 16 residues. The DNA for the CDR3 is TGTGCCATCAGCCATGGGGGGATCGATGGGAACAATGAGCAGTTCTTC. Encoded protein: CAISHGGIDGNNEQFF.

The chain carries TRBV6-5 and TRBJ2-3, with 8 bases fitting TRBD2. The V gene's germline CDR1 is MNHEY and CDR2 SVGAGI. V lost 6 bases, J lost 4 bases, and 9 bases stayed unmatched. This CDR3 has 15 amino acids. The CDR3 DNA sequence: TGTGCCAGCAGAGCAGCGGGAGTGGGGTCAGATACGCAGTATTTT. It encodes CASRAAGVGSDTQYF.

The gene calls are TRBV28 and TRBJ2-5; 13 nucleotides align to TRBD2. CDR1 MDHEN and CDR2 SYDVKM come from the germline V gene. J gave up 7 bases and V 4 bases, and 6 bases lay outside the gene matches. The CDR3 covers 15 residues. The CDR3 here is CASSSGLAGVTTQYF. CDR3 DNA sequence: TGTGCCAGCAGTTCCGGACTAGCGGGAGTGACGACCCAGTACTTC.

The chain carries TRBV5-6 and TRBJ2-3, with 14 bases that match TRBD2. CDR1 is SGHDT and CDR2 is YYEEEE in the germline V gene. V lost 0 bases, J lost 3 bases, and 3 bases stayed unmatched. CDR3 size: 17 residues. CDR3 DNA sequence: TGTGCCAGCAGCTTGGGACTAGCGGGAGGGAGTACAGATACGCAGTATTTT. This sequence encodes CASSLGLAGGSTDTQYF.

The rearrangement uses TRBV19 and TRBJ1-5; D not certain. The CDR3 sequence is 14 residues long. CDR1 and CDR2 (germline): LNHDA, SQIVND (reference sequence). Trimming cost V 3 bases and J 3 bases, with 9 bases left between them. CDR3 DNA: TGTGCCAGTAGTATCAGGCTTGACAATCAGCCCCAGCATTTT. Its protein product is CASSIRLDNQPQHF.

This chain connects TRBV18 to TRBJ2-5; 7 bases align to TRBD2. The V gene end was trimmed by 1 base and the J gene end by 0 bases; junction bases not matched to a gene: 2. The CDR3 is 15 residues long. CDR1 and CDR2 from the germline V gene are KGHSH and LQKENI. The CDR3: CASSPRGGNQETQYF. In DNA, the CDR3 is TGTGCCAGCTCACCACGGGGGGGGAACCAAGAGACCCAGTACTTC.

This chain uses TRBV25-1 with TRBJ2-5, with D unresolved. This CDR3 is 15 amino acids long. The germline CDR1 and CDR2 sequences are MGHDK and SYGVNS. V was shortened by 2 bases and J by 1 base, with 11 bases between the two germline ends. The CDR3 bases are TGTGCCAGCAGTGAACCCGGCAGGCCCCAAGAGACCCAGTACTTC. Residues: CASSEPGRPQETQYF.

CDR3 sequence (DNA): TGTGCCAGCAGCCCAGCGGGGTCAACTAATGAAAAACTGTTTTTT. Amino acids: CASSPAGSTNEKLFF. This chain links TRBV5-5 with TRBJ1-4; D unclear. Per the germline V gene, CDR1 is SGHKS and CDR2 is YYEKEE (reference sequence). The CDR3 is 15 amino acids. V gave up 4 bases and J gave up 0 bases, with 10 bases separating them.

The V and J genes are TRBV18 and TRBJ1-2; TRBD1 agrees at 7 bases. The CDR3 runs 13 residues. V was pared by 3 bases and J by 7 bases, with 5 bases of the junction left unmatched. Per the germline V gene, CDR1 is KGHSH and CDR2 is LQKENI. CDR3 in amino acids: CASSPDRETGYTF. CDR3 coding DNA: TGTGCCAGCTCACCTGACAGGGAGACTGGCTACACCTTC.

This chain's CDR3 is CASSNMGASYNEQFF. The DNA of the CDR3 is TGTGCCAGTAGCAATATGGGGGCCTCCTACAATGAGCAGTTCTTC. V gene TRBV19 combines with J gene TRBJ2-1, with a weak D call TRBD1 (6 bases). The germline V gene has CDR1 LNHDA and CDR2 SQIVND (reference sequence). V lost 6 bases to trimming and J lost 0 bases, with 12 bases between them. The CDR3 covers 15 residues.

V usage is TRBV9 and J usage is TRBJ1-6; 8 nucleotides line up with TRBD1. Germline CDR1 reads SGDLS; CDR2 reads YYNGEE. V lost 0 bases and J lost 6; bases outside the gene matches: 2. The CDR3 is made up of 15 amino acids. The CDR3 DNA sequence: TGTGCCAGCAGCGTAGTGGACAGGGTTAATTCACCCCTCCACTTT. Its translation: CASSVVDRVNSPLHF.

This chain connects TRBV25-1 to TRBJ1-6; D is unresolved. The CDR3 is 14 residues long. Per the germline V gene, CDR1 is MGHDK and CDR2 is SYGVNS. The germline V and J ends were trimmed by 3 bases and 7 bases, with 10 bases remaining between them. The CDR3 nucleotides read TGTGCCAGCAGTGATCTCCTTTTCAATTCACCCCTCCACTTT. Protein product: CASSDLLFNSPLHF. The variable domain in full, with the rest retrieved from reference TRBV25-1 and TRBJ1-6, is EADIYQTPRYLVIGTGKKITLECSQTMGHDKMYWYQQDPGMELHLIHYSYGVNSTEKGDLSSESTVSRIRTEHFPLTLESARPSHTSQYLCASSDLLFNSPLHFGNGTRLTVT.

This chain joins TRBV30 and TRBJ2-3, with 9 bases fitting TRBD2. The germline CDR1 and CDR2 sequences are GTSNPN and SVGIG (reference sequence). The CDR3 is 14 amino acids. Losses at the gene ends were 3 bases for V and 3 bases for J; bases not matched to a gene: 4. The CDR3 region is CAWSGLAGTDTQYF. The CDR3 coding sequence is TGTGCCTGGAGCGGGCTAGCGGGGACAGATACGCAGTATTTT. Based on the CDR3 plus reference TRBV30 and TRBJ2-3, the full variable domain is SQTIHQWPATLVQPVGSPLSLECTVEGTSNPNLYWYRQAAGRGLQLLFYSVGIGQISSEVPQNLSASRPQDRQFILSSKKLLLSDSGFYLCAWSGLAGTDTQYFGPGTRLTVL.

The rearrangement links TRBV29-1 to TRBJ2-5; D not resolved. Germline V gene sequence: CDR1 SQVTM, CDR2 ANQGSEA. The CDR3 length is 12 residues. V was shortened by 4 bases and J by 1 base, with 7 bases between the two germline ends. The CDR3 loop is CSVGARQETQYF. CDR3 nucleotide sequence: TGCAGCGTTGGCGCCCGCCAAGAGACCCAGTACTTC.

V and J are TRBV3-1 (or the pseudogene TRBV3-2) and TRBJ2-1; 8 bases align to TRBD2. This CDR3 contains 12 residues. V trimming: 5 bases; J trimming: 10 bases; junction bases outside the gene matches: 4. CDR1 and CDR2 (germline): LGHDT, YNNKEL (reference sequence). The CDR3 bases are TGTGCCAGCAGCTCGGGGGGGGAGGAGCAGTTCTTC. Its translation: CASSSGGEEQFF.

The chain links TRBV7-2 to TRBJ2-5, with 7 positions matching TRBD2. There are 15 residues in the CDR3. With V trimmed by 1 base and J by 7 bases, 9 bases remained unmatched. Germline CDR1 and CDR2: SGHTA and FQGNSA. As DNA, the CDR3 is TGTGCCAGCAGCTTAGATCCGGGAGGTTCAGGGACCCAGTACTTC. It encodes CASSLDPGGSGTQYF.

The gene calls are TRBV7-2 and TRBJ2-4, with D uncertain. The V gene lost 5 bases and the J gene lost 3 bases, with 17 bases spanning the gap. CDR1 is SGHTA and CDR2 is FQGNSA in the germline V gene. This CDR3 region has 16 residues. CDR3 DNA: TGTGCCAGCAGCCCGCAGGTCCTGCCCGGCAAAAACATTCAGTACTTC. Its protein is CASSPQVLPGKNIQYF.

A word on this clone: This sample includes further DNA sequences coding for the same CDR3. The V call is TRBV5-1, the J call TRBJ2-1, with D possibly matching TRBD1 (6 bases). CDR3 length equals 15 residues. The germline V and J ends were trimmed by 4 bases and 0 bases, with 11 bases remaining between them. Germline CDR1 SGHRS, CDR2 YFSETQ. CDR3 nucleotides: TGCGCCAGCAGCCCGGACAGCAGCTCCTACAATGAGCAGTTCTTC. This sequence encodes CASSPDSSSYNEQFF.

This chain uses TRBV10-3 with TRBJ1-2, with 10 bases identical to TRBD1. With 4 bases clipped from V and 1 base from J, the junction kept 0 bases outside the gene matches. The CDR3 is made up of 14 amino acids. Germline V gene sequence: CDR1 ENHRY, CDR2 SYGVKD. CDR3 DNA: TGTGCCATCAGTGGGACAGGGGGTAACTATGGCTACACCTTC. Translation: CAISGTGGNYGYTF.

The chain is built from TRBV27 and TRBJ1-6; D uncertain. Looked up from germline, CDR1 is MNHEY and CDR2 is SMNVEV (reference sequence). V was trimmed by 2 bases and J by 7 bases, leaving 9 bases between them. The CDR3 contains 14 residues. The CDR3 region has the DNA TGTGCCAGCAGTTTAATGGGCGGGAATTCACCCCTCCACTTT. This sequence encodes CASSLMGGNSPLHF.

This chain uses TRBV10-3 with TRBJ2-1; a possible D gene is TRBD1 (5 bases). Germline values: CDR1 ENHRY, CDR2 SYGVKD. Trimming removed 0 bases from V and 6 bases from J, with 9 bases in between. The length of the CDR3 is 14 residues. Here the CDR3 reads CAISESRDRNEQFF. Here the CDR3 DNA reads TGTGCCATCAGTGAGTCCAGGGATCGCAATGAGCAGTTCTTC.

The CDR3 spells CASSLGTRGAGELFF. CDR3 nucleotides: TGTGCCAGCAGCTTAGGGACCAGGGGCGCCGGGGAGCTGTTTTTT. The V and J genes are TRBV11-3 and TRBJ2-2; D perhaps matches TRBD1 (6 bases). Germline CDR1 reads SGHNT; CDR2 reads YENEEA. The CDR3 runs 15 residues. Trimming took off 1 base at V and 6 bases at J, with 12 bases between the two ends. Variable domain in full (rest from reference TRBV11-3 and TRBJ2-2): EAGVVQSPRYKIIEKKQPVAFWCNPISGHNTLYWYLQNLGQGPELLIRYENEEAVDDSQLPKDRFSAERLKGVDSTLKIQPAELGDSAVYLCASSLGTRGAGELFFGEGSRLTVL.

The CDR3 spells CASSGTTNEKLFF. Here the CDR3 DNA reads TGTGCCAGCTCAGGGACAACTAATGAAAAACTGTTTTTT. This rearrangement joins TRBV6-6 to TRBJ1-4, with D maybe TRBD1 (5 bases). The CDR3 is made up of 13 amino acids. Trimming pared 8 bases from V and 0 bases from J, leaving 7 bases between. Germline-derived CDR1 and CDR2 are MNHNY and SVGAGI (reference sequence).

The chain couples TRBV11-2 to TRBJ1-1, with TRBD1 as a possible D gene (6 bases). V lost 4 bases and J lost 5, with 14 bases in between. The germline V gene encodes CDR1 SGHAT and CDR2 FQNNGV. The CDR3 runs to 14 residues. CDR3 DNA: TGTGCCAGCAGCTCACAGGGACAAATGACTGAAGCTTTCTTT. This gives the protein CASSSQGQMTEAFF.

V gene TRBV6-2 or TRBV6-3 combines with J gene TRBJ2-7; 8 nucleotides match TRBD2. The length of the CDR3 is 13 residues. Germline-derived CDR1 and CDR2 are MNHEY and SVGEGT. Germline trimming cut 6 bases from V and 2 bases from J; bases unmatched to any gene: 3. In nucleotides, the CDR3 is TGTGCCAGCAGCCTGACTAGCGCCTACGAGCAGTACTTC. Its protein is CASSLTSAYEQYF.

The chain is built from TRBV5-6 and TRBJ1-2; D gene unclear. The V end was cut by 1 base, the J end by 8 bases, with 9 bases between. Germline V gene sequence: CDR1 SGHDT, CDR2 YYEEEE. The CDR3 is made up of 12 amino acids. The CDR3 protein is CASSLFTQGYTF. For the CDR3, the DNA is TGTGCCAGCAGCTTGTTTACCCAGGGCTACACCTTC. Full variable domain (missing parts from reference TRBV5-6 and TRBJ1-2): DAGVTQSPTHLIKTRGQQVTLRCSPKSGHDTVSWYQQALGQGPQFIFQYYEEEERQRGNFPDRFSGHQFPNYSSELNVNALLLGDSALYLCASSLFTQGYTFGSGTRLTVV.

This rearrangement joins TRBV5-6 to TRBJ1-5; 7 bases are shared with TRBD1. The germline CDR1 and CDR2 sequences are SGHDT and YYEEEE. J lost 3 bases, V lost 3 bases, and 3 bases had no gene match. The CDR3 covers 14 residues. CDR3 sequence: CASSSGQDNQPQHF. As DNA, the CDR3 is TGTGCCAGCAGCTCCGGACAGGACAATCAGCCCCAGCATTTT. Full variable domain (rest looked up from reference TRBV5-6 and TRBJ1-5): DAGVTQSPTHLIKTRGQQVTLRCSPKSGHDTVSWYQQALGQGPQFIFQYYEEEERQRGNFPDRFSGHQFPNYSSELNVNALLLGDSALYLCASSSGQDNQPQHFGDGTRLSIL.

This clone was observed a few times. The gene calls are TRBV7-2 and TRBJ2-1; the match to TRBD1 covers 10 bases. The CDR3 loop spans 15 amino acids. V was clipped by 3 bases and J by 4 bases; unmatched bases: 3. Germline V CDR1 and CDR2: SGHTA, FQGNSA. The chain's CDR3 is CASSFGQGEYNEQFF. The CDR3 nucleotides are TGTGCCAGCAGCTTCGGACAGGGGGAATACAATGAGCAGTTCTTC.

This clone was seen just once. The J gene is TRBJ1-5, the V gene TRBV7-2, with D possibly matching TRBD1 (6 bases). Between the trimmed V and J ends, which lost 5 bases and 0 bases, there was a span of 14 bases. Germline CDR1 reads SGHTA; CDR2 reads FQGNSA. The CDR3 runs 16 residues. The CDR3, as DNA: TGTGCCAGCAGCATATCGACAGGACCTAGCAATCAGCCCCAGCATTTT. Its protein is CASSISTGPSNQPQHF.

The V gene is TRBV15, the J gene TRBJ1-3; D is unresolved. Germline loops: CDR1 LNHNV, CDR2 YYDKDF (reference sequence). V lost 7 bases to trimming and J lost 0 bases, with 19 bases between them. The CDR3 extends over 17 amino acids. CDR3 DNA: TGTGCCACCAAGCACGTACAGTCAACGTTCTCTGGAAACACCATATATTTT. Translating gives CATKHVQSTFSGNTIYF. The whole variable domain, remainder taken from reference TRBV15 and TRBJ1-3, is DAMVIQNPRYQVTQFGKPVTLSCSQTLNHNVMYWYQQKSSQAPKLLFHYYDKDFNNEADTPDNFQSRRPNTSFCFLDIRSPGLGDTAMYLCATKHVQSTFSGNTIYFGEGSWLTVV.

This sequence joins TRBV9 and TRBJ2-5; 7 bases fit TRBD2. The CDR3 is 14 residues long. J gave up 2 bases and V 1 base, and 2 bases lay outside the gene matches. Germline V gene data show CDR1 as SGDLS and CDR2 as YYNGEE. The CDR3 is CASSVSGRQETQYF. CDR3 DNA sequence: TGTGCCAGCAGCGTATCCGGGAGGCAAGAGACCCAGTACTTC.

The DNA for the CDR3 is TGTGCCAGCAGCGGAGGGTCGGCCGGGGAGCTGTTTTTT. This gives the protein CASSGGSAGELFF. The chain employs TRBV9 and TRBJ2-2; D perhaps matches TRBD2 (5 bases). Trimming removed 3 bases from V and 6 bases from J, with 9 bases in between. The CDR3 runs to 13 residues. Germline V gene sequence: CDR1 SGDLS, CDR2 YYNGEE.